One sample yielded the 5 T cell receptor beta chains listed below, sequenced in a study of cytomegalovirus exposure and HLA in healthy donors. The PCR employed 60 Vbeta primers together with 13 Jbeta primers. This table comes from immunoSEQ multiplex PCR, and its TCRdb copy is limited to in-frame clones, with some not included. This table holds around 130,000 clones, around 84% found once. Input material: PBMCs. These TCRs come from a woman between 18 and 29 years old in good health and CMV-seropositive.

The chain recombines TRBV9 with TRBJ2-7, with D possibly TRBD1 on 6 matching bases. The germline CDR1 and CDR2 sequences are SGDLS and YYNGEE. The germline V and J ends were trimmed by 0 bases and 7 bases, with 14 bases remaining between them. The CDR3 covers 14 residues. CDR3 nucleotide sequence: TGTGCCAGCAGCGTAGGACAGGCCCCCGGGGAGCAGTACTTC. Translated, it gives CASSVGQAPGEQYF. The variable domain in full, with the rest retrieved from reference TRBV9 and TRBJ2-7, is DSGVTQTPKHLITATGQRVTLRCSPRSGDLSVYWYQQSLDQGLQFLIQYYNGEERAKGNILERFSAQQFPDLHSELNLSSLELGDSALYFCASSVGQAPGEQYFGPGTRLTVT.

The V and J genes are TRBV18 and TRBJ1-6; the D gene is possibly TRBD1 (5 bases). The CDR3 consists of 13 residues. V was clipped by 2 bases and J by 7 bases, with 6 bases between them. CDR1 KGHSH and CDR2 LQKENI come from the germline V gene. CDR3 loop: CASSPKGNSPLHF. DNA of the CDR3: TGTGCCAGCTCACCAAAGGGGAATTCACCCCTCCACTTT. Full variable domain (rest looked up from reference TRBV18 and TRBJ1-6): NAGVMQNPRHLVRRRGQEARLRCSPMKGHSHVYWYRQLPEEGLKFMVYLQKENIIDESGMPKERFSAEFPKEGPSILRIQQVVRGDSAAYFCASSPKGNSPLHFGNGTRLTVT.

The V gene is TRBV7-6, the J gene TRBJ2-5, with 7 nucleotides matching TRBD2. With V trimmed by 6 bases and J by 0 bases, 7 bases remained unmatched. The CDR3 spans 15 residues. From germline, CDR1 is SGHVS and CDR2 FNYEAQ. The CDR3 DNA reads as TGTGCCAGCAGGAGGGGACTACTGTACCAAGAGACCCAGTACTTC. Its translation: CASRRGLLYQETQYF.

This rearrangement joins TRBV29-1 to TRBJ2-2; 8 positions match TRBD2. In germline, CDR1 is SQVTM, CDR2 ANQGSEA. The CDR3 sequence is 14 residues long. V was clipped by 7 bases and J by 5 bases; unmatched bases: 9. For the CDR3, the DNA is TGCAGCGCGTGGAGCGGGGGCGGGACCGGGGAGCTGTTTTTT. Its translation: CSAWSGGGTGELFF.

The chain recombines TRBV4-1 with TRBJ2-3, with D perhaps TRBD2 (5 bases). CDR1 and CDR2 (germline): MGHRA, YSYEKL. The CDR3 contains 15 residues. V dropped 8 bases and J dropped 3 bases, with 18 bases sitting between them. CDR3 region: CASSKGRAATDTQYF. The CDR3 DNA is TGCGCCAGCTCGAAGGGCCGAGCGGCAACAGATACGCAGTATTTT.